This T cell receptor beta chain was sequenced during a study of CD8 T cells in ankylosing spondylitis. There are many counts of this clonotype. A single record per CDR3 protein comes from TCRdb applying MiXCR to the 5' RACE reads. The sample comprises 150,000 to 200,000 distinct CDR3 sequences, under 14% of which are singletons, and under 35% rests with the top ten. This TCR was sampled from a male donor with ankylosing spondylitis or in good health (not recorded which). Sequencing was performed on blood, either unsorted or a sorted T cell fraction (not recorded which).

DNA of the CDR3: TGTGCCAGCAGTTTCAGGACAGACGGAAACACCATATATTTT. Amino acids: CASSFRTDGNTIYF. The V and J genes are TRBV12-3 or TRBV12-4 and TRBJ1-3; a weak D match, TRBD1 (6 bases). The CDR3 runs to 14 residues. Trimming removed 3 bases at V and 4 bases at J, with 10 bases between.